This T cell receptor beta chain was retrieved from a study of beta chain features in type 1 diabetes. Study-wide results and limits: TCRB CDR3 length was moderately but significantly reduced in all four CD4+ subsets of Type 1 diabetes patients. An over-representation of cells with high TCR expression could result from cDNA sequencing.

The entirety of the isolated RNA underwent reverse transcription, so expressed TCRB transcripts were sequenced. Here immunoSEQ multiplex PCR was the method, and the copy in TCRdb shows in-frame clones only, minus some. The data hold approximately 150,000 clones, with roughly 65% observed a single time. The V end lost 0 bases, the J end lost 2 bases, and 9 bases lay between the germline ends. This CDR3 comprises 15 residues. Germline V CDR1 and CDR2: SGDLS, YYNGEE. Concerning this clone itself: Its antigen is unidentified.

The chain carries TRBV9 and TRBJ1-5; tentatively, D is TRBD1 (5 bases). Material for sequencing was naive CD4+ T cells from blood. The receptor's source is a man aged 25 to 40 with type 1 diabetes. CDR3 sequence (DNA): TGTGCCAGCAGCGTAGGAGGGGCTGGCAATCAGCCCCAGCATTTT. It encodes CASSVGGAGNQPQHF.